This T cell receptor (beta chain) is from a study of cytomegalovirus exposure and HLA in healthy donors. This clone was found once. This CDR3 region has 14 residues. Unmatched junction bases numbered 8, after V lost 7 bases and J lost 3 bases. CDR1 is LNHDA, CDR2 SQIVND, per germline (reference sequence). PCR was performed using 60 Vbeta and 13 Jbeta primers. Clones were read by immunoSEQ multiplex PCR, and TCRdb kept only the in-frame ones, dropping some. The table shows around 130,000 clones, with more than 60% occurring only once. The material sequenced was PBMCs. The V gene is TRBV19, the J gene TRBJ2-7; TRBD1 aligns across 8 bases. This clonotype originated in a woman in her 40s in good health and CMV-seropositive. The CDR3 DNA sequence: TGTGCCAGTACAGACAGGGGAGGAATCTACGAGCAGTACTTC. Translated, it gives CASTDRGGIYEQYF.